This T cell receptor (beta chain) came from a study of T cell responses to AZD1222 COVID-19 vaccine (dated by TCRdb to the early 2020s). Notes on the research overall: AZD1222 recipients with second doses at about 4 weeks or about 12 weeks were pooled, because spike-specific TCR depth and breadth did not differ between schedules. A total of just over 230 trial participants underwent TCR sequencing, of whom about 200 had received two doses of AZD1222 and about 25 had received two doses of the MenACWY control vaccine. Enrollment into the trials was organized by age into subgroups of 18-55, 56-69 and 70-plus years, and those subgroups contained roughly 150, 30 and 60 TCR-sequenced participants, respectively. Beyond this particular receptor, the publication reports: Vaccine-associated CD4 TCRs spanned the whole spike protein, with dominant responses in regions 160-218 and 743-854. Only five to seven AZD1222 recipients were SARS-CoV-2 seropositive at baseline, limiting conclusions about previously exposed vaccinees. Because no day 14 peak-response samples were available, the repertoires could be characterized only after the peak T cell response. A significant rise in spike-specific TCR breadth and depth was observed after two AZD1222 doses relative to day 0 and relative to MenACWY recipients. The 56-69-year group was small, and its depth increase did not reach significance, likely because of low power. Most participants were white British and females outnumbered males, and the authors suggested that clonal diversity may have been underestimated. Nearly half of unique spike-specific TCRs reportedly recognized epitopes outside regions mutated in the B.1.351 and B.1.1.7 variants.

The meaning of the sample's time point label: baseline before first vaccination. The vaccinee samples were drawn from two UK trials, COV001 and COV002, one of which was a single-blind randomized controlled phase 2/3 trial testing AZD1222 (ChAdOx1 nCoV-19) in healthy adults. Trial participant PBMC samples were collected at day 0 and day 28 after the second dose for TCRbeta chain sequencing. The CDR3 regions of human TCRbeta chains were analyzed by immunosequencing. In the paper's pipeline: TCRs in the repertoires were compared against a reference library of SARS-CoV-2-specific TCRs that had been generated with the MIRA antigen-specificity platform. Breadth was defined as the fraction of unique TCRs that were SARS-CoV-2-associated. Depth was defined as the fraction of total T cells that were SARS-CoV-2-associated. Using the MIRA data, each spike-specific TCR was assigned both to the spike region to which the TCR was reactive and to a CD4 or CD8 class. Log10-transformed breadth and depth values were compared by one-way ANOVA with Sidak's multiple comparisons tests. TCRdb holds this immuneACCESS table with in-frame rearrangements only. Some clones are missing; in checked studies, unresolved V genes explain under half, and the rest has no known cause. Clone size and the V and J calls come from that table; the DNA yielded D and trimming. Within this sample are some 94,000 clones, with around nine tenths of them counted one time only. The ten largest clones take up 10% to 15% of the sample.

For this chain, trimming is 3 bases at the V end and 7 bases at the J end, and the number of junction bases without a gene match is 10. Reading the germline V gene (reference sequence) gives CDR1 LNHDA and CDR2 SQIVND. From cysteine to phenylalanine, the CDR3 is 15 amino acids long. Here the CDR3 DNA is all that survives: 45 bases in frame from base 1. Of note for this clone: The antigen this receptor binds is unknown. No base quality information exists; no much larger clone differs at one position.

The TCR sequence derives from an adult in good health. The rearranged chain carries TRBV19 and TRBJ1-1; 8 middle bases align to TRBD1. The sequencing used peripheral blood, collected on day 0 of AZD1222 vaccination. The CDR3 reads CASSMDETGAVEAFF. Here is the DNA: TGTGCCAGTAGTATGGATGAGACAGGGGCCGTTGAAGCTTTCTTT.